This T cell receptor beta chain was sequenced for a study of CXCR3-negative and CXCR3-positive naive CD8 T cells. About the study: There were some 140 million TRB reads altogether, and each library had about 1.5 +/- 0.3 million of them.

This CDR3 contains 15 residues. CDR1 and CDR2 from the germline V gene are SGHKS and YYEKEE (reference sequence). Study observations and caveats: Hydrophobicity of TRB CDR3s was greater in CXCR3-positive naive cells than in CXCR3-negative naive cells. Much lower diversity was found in memory CD8+ cells, while both naive subsets had comparably high diversity. Researchers reported similar TRBV-TRBJ usage in naive CXCR3-negative and CXCR3-positive cells, though memory differed.

On this clonotype itself: Antigen unknown.

All TRB cDNA libraries came from 5' RACE performed with UMI labels. Reprocessing the 5' RACE reads, TCRdb reports a single entry for every CDR3 protein and omits DNA. The sample features approximately 100,000 distinct CDR3 sequences, with roughly 0.35% in its top ten. The chain couples TRBV5-5 to TRBJ2-7; TCRdb gives TRBD1 as the D gene, but with no DNA this cannot be confirmed. This TCR came from a human donor in good health. Some clones in this sample may be carry-over from other donors' samples. The material sequenced was naive CXCR3+ CD8+ T cells from blood. The subset here: CD45RO-CCR7+CD27+CD95- naive CD8+ T cells expressing CXCR3 (TNR3+). CDR3: CASSLTGFGGYEQYF.